This T cell receptor (beta chain) was sequenced for a study of blood T cell repertoires in COVID-19. Study as a whole: Samples came from the United States, Italy and Spain, spanning acute and convalescent COVID-19.

Profiled with immunoSEQ multiplex PCR; TCRdb holds only in-frame clones, not every one. The sample shows around 250,000 clones, approximately 84% of them seen only once. The sequencing input was PBMCs or T cells enriched from blood (not recorded which). This clonotype originated in a man younger than 35 who had recovered from COVID-19.

The CDR3 DNA reads as TGCGCCAGCAGCCATGGGACAGGGGGCGCTGGGAAGCACACTGAAGCTTTCTTT. This gives the protein CASSHGTGGAGKHTEAFF. V and J are TRBV4-1 and TRBJ1-1; 12 bases are shared with TRBD1. Germline V gene data show CDR1 as MGHRA and CDR2 as YSYEKL. Trimming removed 3 bases from V and 3 bases from J; junction bases left unmatched: 11. This CDR3 is 18 amino acids long.